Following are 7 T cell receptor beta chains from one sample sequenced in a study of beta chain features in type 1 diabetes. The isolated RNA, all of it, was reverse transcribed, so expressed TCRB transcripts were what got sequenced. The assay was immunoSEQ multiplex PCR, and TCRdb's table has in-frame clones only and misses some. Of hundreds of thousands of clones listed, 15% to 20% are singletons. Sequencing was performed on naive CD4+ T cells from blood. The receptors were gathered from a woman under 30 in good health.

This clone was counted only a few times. CDR3 nucleotide sequence: TGTGCCAGCAGTTACCCGGGCCTGTCCTACGAGCAGTACTTC. As protein: CASSYPGLSYEQYF. V usage is TRBV28 and J usage is TRBJ2-7; no definite D call. Deletions cut 4 bases from V and 1 base from J, with 11 bases between. The CDR3 spans 14 residues. Germline V gene sequence: CDR1 MDHEN, CDR2 SYDVKM.

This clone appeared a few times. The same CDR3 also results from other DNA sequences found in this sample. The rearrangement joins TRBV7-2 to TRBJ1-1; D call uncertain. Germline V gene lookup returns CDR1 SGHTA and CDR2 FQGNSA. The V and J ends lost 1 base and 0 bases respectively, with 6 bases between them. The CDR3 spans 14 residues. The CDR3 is CASSLVGMNTEAFF. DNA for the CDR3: TGTGCCAGCAGCTTAGTTGGCATGAACACTGAAGCTTTCTTT.

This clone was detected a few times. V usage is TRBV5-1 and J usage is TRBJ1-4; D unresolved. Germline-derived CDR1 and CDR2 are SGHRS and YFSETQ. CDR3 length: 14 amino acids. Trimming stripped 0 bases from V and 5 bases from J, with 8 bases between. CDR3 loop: CASSLDSRNEKLFF. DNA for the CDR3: TGCGCCAGCAGCTTGGACAGTAGGAATGAAAAACTGTTTTTT.

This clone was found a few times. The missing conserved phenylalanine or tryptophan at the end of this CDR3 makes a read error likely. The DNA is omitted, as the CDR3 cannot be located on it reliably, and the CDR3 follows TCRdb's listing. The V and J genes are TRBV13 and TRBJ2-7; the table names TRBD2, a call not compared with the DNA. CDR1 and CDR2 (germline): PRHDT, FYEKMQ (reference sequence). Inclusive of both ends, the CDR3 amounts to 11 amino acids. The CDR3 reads CASSSSQGLEA.

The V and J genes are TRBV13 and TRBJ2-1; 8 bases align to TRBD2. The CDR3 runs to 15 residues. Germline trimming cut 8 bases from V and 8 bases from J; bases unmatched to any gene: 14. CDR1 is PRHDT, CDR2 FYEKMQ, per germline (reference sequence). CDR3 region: CASSRGGLGVHEQFF. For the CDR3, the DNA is TGTGCCAGCTCCCGGGGGGGGCTAGGGGTCCATGAGCAGTTCTTC.

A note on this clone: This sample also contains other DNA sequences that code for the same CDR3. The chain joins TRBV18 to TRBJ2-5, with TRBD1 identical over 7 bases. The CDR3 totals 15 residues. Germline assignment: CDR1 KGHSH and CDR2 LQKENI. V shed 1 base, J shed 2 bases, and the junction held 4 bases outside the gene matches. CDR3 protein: CASSPQGAGQETQYF. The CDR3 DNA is TGTGCCAGCTCACCACAGGGGGCCGGGCAAGAGACCCAGTACTTC. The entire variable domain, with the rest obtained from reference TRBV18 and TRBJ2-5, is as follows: NAGVMQNPRHLVRRRGQEARLRCSPMKGHSHVYWYRQLPEEGLKFMVYLQKENIIDESGMPKERFSAEFPKEGPSILRIQQVVRGDSAAYFCASSPQGAGQETQYFGPGTRLLVL.

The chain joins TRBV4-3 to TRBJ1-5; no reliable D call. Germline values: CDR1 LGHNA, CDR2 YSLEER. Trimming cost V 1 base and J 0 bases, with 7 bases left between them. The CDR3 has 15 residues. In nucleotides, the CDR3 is TGCGCCAGCAGCCAAGGTGTGGTTAGCAATCAGCCCCAGCATTTT. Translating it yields CASSQGVVSNQPQHF.